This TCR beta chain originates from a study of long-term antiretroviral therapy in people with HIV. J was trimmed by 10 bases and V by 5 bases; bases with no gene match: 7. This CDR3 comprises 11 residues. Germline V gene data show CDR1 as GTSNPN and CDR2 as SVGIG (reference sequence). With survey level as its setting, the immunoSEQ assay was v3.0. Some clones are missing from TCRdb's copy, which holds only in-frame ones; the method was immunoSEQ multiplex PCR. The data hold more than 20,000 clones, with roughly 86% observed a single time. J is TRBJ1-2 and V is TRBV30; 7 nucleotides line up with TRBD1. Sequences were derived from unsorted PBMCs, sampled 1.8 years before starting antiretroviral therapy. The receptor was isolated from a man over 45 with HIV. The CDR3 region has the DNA TGTGCCTGGTCGACAGGGAATGACTACACCTTC. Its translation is CAWSTGNDYTF.